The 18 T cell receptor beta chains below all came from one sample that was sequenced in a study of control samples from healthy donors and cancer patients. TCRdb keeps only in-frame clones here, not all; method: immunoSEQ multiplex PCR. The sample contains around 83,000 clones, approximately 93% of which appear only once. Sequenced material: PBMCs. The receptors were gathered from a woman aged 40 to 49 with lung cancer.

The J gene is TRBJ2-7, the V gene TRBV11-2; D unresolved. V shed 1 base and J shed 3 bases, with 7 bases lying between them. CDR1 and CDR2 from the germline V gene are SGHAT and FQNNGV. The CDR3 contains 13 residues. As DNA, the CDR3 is TGTGCCAGCAGCTTAGGGAGAAACTACGAGCAGTACTTC. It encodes CASSLGRNYEQYF.

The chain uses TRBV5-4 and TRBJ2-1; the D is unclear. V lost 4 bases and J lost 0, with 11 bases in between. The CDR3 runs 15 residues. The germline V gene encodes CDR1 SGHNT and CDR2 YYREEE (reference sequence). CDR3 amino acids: CASSPDTSSYNEQFF. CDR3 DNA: TGTGCCAGCAGCCCAGACACTTCCTCCTACAATGAGCAGTTCTTC.

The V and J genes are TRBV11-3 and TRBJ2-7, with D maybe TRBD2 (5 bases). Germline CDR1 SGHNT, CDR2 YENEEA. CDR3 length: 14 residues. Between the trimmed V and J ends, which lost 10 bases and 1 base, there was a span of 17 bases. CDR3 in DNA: TGTGCCACCCGGACGGGCCCGGGGTCCTACGAGCAGTACTTC. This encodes CATRTGPGSYEQYF.

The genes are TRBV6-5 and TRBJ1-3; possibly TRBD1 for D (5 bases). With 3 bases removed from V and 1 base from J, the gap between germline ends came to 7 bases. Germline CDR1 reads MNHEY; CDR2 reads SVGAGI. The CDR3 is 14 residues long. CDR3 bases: TGTGCCAGCAGTTATGCAGGGTCTGGAAACACCATATATTTT. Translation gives CASSYAGSGNTIYF.

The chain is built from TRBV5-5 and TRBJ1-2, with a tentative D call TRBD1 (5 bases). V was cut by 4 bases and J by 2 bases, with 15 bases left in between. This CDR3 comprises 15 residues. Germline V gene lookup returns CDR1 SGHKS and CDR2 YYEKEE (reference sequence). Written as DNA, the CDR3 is TGTGCCAGCAGCCGTGGGACGTTCGGGAACTATGGCTACACCTTC. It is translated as CASSRGTFGNYGYTF.

The CDR3, as DNA: TGTGCCAGTAAGGTGGGACCGGGAACCAAAAACATTCAGTACTTC. As protein: CASKVGPGTKNIQYF. The chain carries TRBV19 and TRBJ2-4; either TRBD1 or TRBD2 may fit D (5 bases each). This CDR3 has 15 amino acids. The V gene lost 7 bases and the J gene lost 2 bases, with 15 bases spanning the gap. Per germline, CDR1 LNHDA and CDR2 SQIVND (reference sequence).

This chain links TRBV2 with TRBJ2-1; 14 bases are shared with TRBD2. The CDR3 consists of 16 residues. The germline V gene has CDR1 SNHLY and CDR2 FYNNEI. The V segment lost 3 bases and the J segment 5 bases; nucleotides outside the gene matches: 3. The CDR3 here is CASSDPGLAGDNEQFF. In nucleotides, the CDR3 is TGTGCCAGCAGTGACCCGGGACTAGCGGGGGACAATGAGCAGTTCTTC. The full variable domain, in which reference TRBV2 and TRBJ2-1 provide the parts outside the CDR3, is EPEVTQTPSHQVTQMGQEVILRCVPISNHLYFYWYRQILGQKVEFLVSFYNNEISEKSEIFDDQFSVERPDGSNFTLKIRSTKLEDSAMYFCASSDPGLAGDNEQFFGPGTRLTVL.

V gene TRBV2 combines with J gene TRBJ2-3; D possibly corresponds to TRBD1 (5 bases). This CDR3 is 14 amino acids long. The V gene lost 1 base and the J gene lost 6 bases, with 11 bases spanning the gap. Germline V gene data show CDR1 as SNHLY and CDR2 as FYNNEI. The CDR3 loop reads CASSEGTLGDTQYF. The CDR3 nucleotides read TGTGCCAGCAGTGAAGGGACATTGGGGGATACGCAGTATTTT.

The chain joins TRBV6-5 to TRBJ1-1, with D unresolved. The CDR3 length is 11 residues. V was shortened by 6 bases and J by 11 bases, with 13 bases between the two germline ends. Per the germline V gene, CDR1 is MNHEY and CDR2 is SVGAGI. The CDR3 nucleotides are TGTGCCAGCAGCTGGACCCTGGGGGCTTTCTTT. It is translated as CASSWTLGAFF.

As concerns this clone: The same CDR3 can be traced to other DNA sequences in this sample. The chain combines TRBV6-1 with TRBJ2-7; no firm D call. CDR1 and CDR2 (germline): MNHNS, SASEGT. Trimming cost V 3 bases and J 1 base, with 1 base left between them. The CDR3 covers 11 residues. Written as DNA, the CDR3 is TGTGCCAGCAGTGAGTCCTACGAGCAGTACTTC. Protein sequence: CASSESYEQYF.

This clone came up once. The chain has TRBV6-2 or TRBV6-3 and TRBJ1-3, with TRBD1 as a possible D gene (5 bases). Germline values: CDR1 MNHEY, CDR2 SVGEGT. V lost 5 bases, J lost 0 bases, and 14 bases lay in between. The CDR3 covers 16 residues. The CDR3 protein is CASSDTDRVSGNTIYF. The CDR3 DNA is TGTGCCAGCAGTGATACTGACAGAGTCTCTGGAAACACCATATATTTT.

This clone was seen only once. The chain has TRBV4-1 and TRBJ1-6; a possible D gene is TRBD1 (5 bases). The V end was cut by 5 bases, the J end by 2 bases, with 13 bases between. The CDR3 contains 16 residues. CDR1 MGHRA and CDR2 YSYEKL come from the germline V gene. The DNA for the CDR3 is TGCGCCAGCAGCACCAGGGTATTCACCTATAATTCACCCCTCCACTTT. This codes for CASSTRVFTYNSPLHF.

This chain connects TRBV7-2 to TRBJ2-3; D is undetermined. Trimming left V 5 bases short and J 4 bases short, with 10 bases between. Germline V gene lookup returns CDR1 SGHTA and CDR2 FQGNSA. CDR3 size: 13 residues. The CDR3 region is CASSATWSDTQYF. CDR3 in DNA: TGTGCCAGCAGCGCGACTTGGTCAGATACGCAGTATTTT.

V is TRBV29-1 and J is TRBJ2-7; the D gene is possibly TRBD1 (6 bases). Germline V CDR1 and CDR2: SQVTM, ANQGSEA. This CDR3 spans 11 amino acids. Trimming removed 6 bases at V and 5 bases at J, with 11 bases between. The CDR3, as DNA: TGCAGCGTCAAACAGGGCAACGAGCAGTACTTC. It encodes CSVKQGNEQYF.

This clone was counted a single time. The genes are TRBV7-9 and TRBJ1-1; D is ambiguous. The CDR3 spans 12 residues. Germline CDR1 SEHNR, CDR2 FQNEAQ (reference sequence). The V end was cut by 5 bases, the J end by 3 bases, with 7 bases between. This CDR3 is CASSPGDTEAFF. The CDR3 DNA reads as TGTGCCAGCAGCCCCGGGGACACTGAAGCTTTCTTT.

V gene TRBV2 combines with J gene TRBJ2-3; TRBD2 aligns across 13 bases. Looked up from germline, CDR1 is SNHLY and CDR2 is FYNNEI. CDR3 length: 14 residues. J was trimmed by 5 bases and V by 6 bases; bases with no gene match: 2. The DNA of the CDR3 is TGTGCCAGCAGGAGACTAGCGGGGGGAGATACGCAGTATTTT. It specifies CASRRLAGGDTQYF.

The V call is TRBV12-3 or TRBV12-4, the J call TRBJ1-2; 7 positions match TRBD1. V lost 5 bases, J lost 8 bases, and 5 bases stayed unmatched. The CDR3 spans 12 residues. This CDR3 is CASSKTGLGYTF. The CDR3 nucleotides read TGTGCCAGCAGTAAGACAGGGCTCGGCTACACCTTC.

The CDR3 loop reads CASSFGTPMLGGYTF. CDR3 in DNA: TGCGCCAGCAGCTTCGGGACACCGATGTTAGGTGGCTACACCTTC. V gene TRBV5-1 combines with J gene TRBJ1-2; a weak D match, TRBD1 (6 bases). The CDR3 length is 15 residues. Germline CDR1 SGHRS, CDR2 YFSETQ. Between the trimmed V and J ends, which lost 2 bases and 7 bases, there was a span of 18 bases. Full variable domain (rest looked up from reference TRBV5-1 and TRBJ1-2): KAGVTQTPRYLIKTRGQQVTLSCSPISGHRSVSWYQQTPGQGLQFLFEYFSETQRNKGNFPGRFSGRQFSNSRSEMNVSTLELGDSALYLCASSFGTPMLGGYTFGSGTRLTVV.